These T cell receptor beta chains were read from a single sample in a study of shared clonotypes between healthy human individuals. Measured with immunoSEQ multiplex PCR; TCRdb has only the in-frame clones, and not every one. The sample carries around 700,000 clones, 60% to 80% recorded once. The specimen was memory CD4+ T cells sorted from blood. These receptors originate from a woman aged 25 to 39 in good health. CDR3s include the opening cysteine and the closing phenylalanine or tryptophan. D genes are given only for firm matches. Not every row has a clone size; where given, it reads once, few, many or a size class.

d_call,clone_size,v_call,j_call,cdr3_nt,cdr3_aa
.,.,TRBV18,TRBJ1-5,TGTGCCAGCTCACCTACACAGGGAAATCGCAATCAGCCCCAGCATTTT,CASSPTQGNRNQPQHF
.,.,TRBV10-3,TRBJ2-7,TGTGCCATCAGAGGGGACACCCTGAGGTCCTACGAGCAGTACTTC,CAIRGDTLRSYEQYF
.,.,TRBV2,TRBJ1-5,TGTGCCAGCAGTGAAAATCAGCCCCAGCATTTT,CASSENQPQHF
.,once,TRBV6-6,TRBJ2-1,TGTGCCAGCAGTGGGATCGGTGGGCGGGAATACAATGAGCAGTTCTTC,CASSGIGGREYNEQFF
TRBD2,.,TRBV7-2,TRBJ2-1,TGTGCCAGCAGCCCAATAAGTATTTTAGCGGGAACTGAGCAGTTCTTC,CASSPISILAGTEQFF
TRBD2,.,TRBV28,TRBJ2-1,TGTGCCAGCAGTCCCCCCGAACTAGCTAGCGGGAACCTAGGGGGTAACAATGAGCAGTTCTTC,CASSPPELASGNLGGNNEQFF
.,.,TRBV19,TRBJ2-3,TGTGCCAGTAGTATCGCGGCCAGCACAGATACGCAGTATTTT,CASSIAASTDTQYF
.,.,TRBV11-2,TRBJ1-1,TGTGCCAGCAGCCCCCGGGGGCGGAACACTGAAGCTTTCTTT,CASSPRGRNTEAFF
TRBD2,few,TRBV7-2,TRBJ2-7,TGTGCCAGCAGCTTAGGTGCGGGAGGGCCGTACGAGCAGTACTTC,CASSLGAGGPYEQYF
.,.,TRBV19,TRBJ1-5,TGTGCCAGTAGTATGACCGGCAGCCTTAGCAATCAGCCCCAGCATTTT,CASSMTGSLSNQPQHF
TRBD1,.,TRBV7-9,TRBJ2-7,TGTGCCAGCAGCTTTACCGGGACAGGGGGCGACGAGCAGTACTTC,CASSFTGTGGDEQYF
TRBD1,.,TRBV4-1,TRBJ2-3,TGCGCCAGCAGCCGTAAAGAGACAGGGGGCCTAAGCACAGATACGCAGTATTTT,CASSRKETGGLSTDTQYF
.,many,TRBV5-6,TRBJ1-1,TGTGCCAGCAGACATCATATTCAAGCGGCGAACACTGAAGCTTTCTTT,CASRHHIQAANTEAFF
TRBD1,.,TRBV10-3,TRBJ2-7,TGTGCCATCAGTGATTACGGGACAGACTACGAGCAGTACTTC,CAISDYGTDYEQYF
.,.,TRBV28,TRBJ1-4,TGTGCCAGCAGTCTAACAGGAACAAGTGGAAAACTGTTTTTT,CASSLTGTSGKLFF
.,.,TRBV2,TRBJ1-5,TGTGCCAGCAGTGAAGCCCTAAGGGCCAATCAGCCCCAGCATTTT,CASSEALRANQPQHF
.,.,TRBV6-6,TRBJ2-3,TGTGCCAGCAGTTACACTACTTATGATACGCAGTATTTT,CASSYTTYDTQYF
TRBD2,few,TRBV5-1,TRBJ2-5,TGCGCCAGCAGCTTGCTTCTAGCGGACCAAGAGACCCAGTACTTC,CASSLLLADQETQYF
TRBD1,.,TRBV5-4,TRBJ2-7,TGTGCCAGCAGCACAGAGACAGGGAGACCGTACGAGCAGTACTTC,CASSTETGRPYEQYF
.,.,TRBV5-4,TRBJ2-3,TGTGCCAGCAGCTTGAGTCTAGCCACAGATACGCAGTATTTT,CASSLSLATDTQYF
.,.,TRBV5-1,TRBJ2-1,TGCGCCAGCAGCTTCCAGTCGGACCCCTCCTACAATGAGCAGTTCTTC,CASSFQSDPSYNEQFF
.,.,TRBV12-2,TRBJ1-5,TGTGCAAGTCGCTTAACCCTTCAGGCAGAGGATGAGTTCAATCAGCCCCAGCATTTT,CASRLTLQAEDEFNQPQHF
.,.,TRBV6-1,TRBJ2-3,TGTGCCAGCAGTGATTGGGCGGCAGATACGCAGTATTTT,CASSDWAADTQYF
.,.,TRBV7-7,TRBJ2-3,TGTGCCAGCAGCTTAGGTCTCTCTGGCACAGATACGCAGTATTTT,CASSLGLSGTDTQYF
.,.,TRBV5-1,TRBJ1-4,TGCGCCAGCAGCTTGGAGGGGGAGGAGGGGCAACAACTGTTTTTT,CASSLEGEEGQQLFF
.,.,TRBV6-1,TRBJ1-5,TGTGCCAGCATTGGGGGGCCTAATCAGCCCCAGCATTTT,CASIGGPNQPQHF
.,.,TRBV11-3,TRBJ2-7,TGTGCCATAATTATCCGGGACGGACCCTACGAGCAGTACTTC,CAIIIRDGPYEQYF
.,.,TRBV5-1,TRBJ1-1,TGCGCCAGCAGCGCCCTCGGGGAGGAGGTCACTGAAGCTTTCTTT,CASSALGEEVTEAFF
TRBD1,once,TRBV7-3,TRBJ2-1,TGTGCCAGCAGCTTAAATCTTGGTCAAAGGGGACAGGGGGCTAGCTACAATGAGCAGTTCTTC,CASSLNLGQRGQGASYNEQFF